One sample yielded the 11 T cell receptor beta chains listed below, sequenced in a study of T-cell reconstitution after alpha-beta-depleted transplantation in children. Preparation of the TCRbeta library was carried out with unique molecular identifiers. TCRdb reprocessed the PCR reads via MiXCR and lists one record per CDR3 protein. This table holds under 750,000 distinct CDR3 sequences, about 23% found once. The specimen comprised PBMCs, mostly from graft donor cells, sampled 360 days after TCRalphabeta/CD19-depleted stem cell transplant. All receptors derive from a boy younger than two who had a stem cell transplant for acute myeloid leukemia, so the T cells may come from the graft donor.

This clonotype came up a few times. The chain uses TRBV20-1 and TRBJ2-3; 9 bases fit TRBD2. Germline assignment: CDR1 DFQATT and CDR2 SNEGSKA (reference sequence). The CDR3 has 14 amino acids. Unmatched junction bases numbered 7, after V lost 4 bases and J lost 5 bases. In DNA form, the CDR3 reads TGCAGTGCTACCACGGGACTAGCTGGAGATACGCAGTATTTT. Translated: CSATTGLAGDTQYF.

This clonotype has ten or more counts. This rearrangement joins TRBV24-1 to TRBJ2-1; D may be TRBD1 or TRBD2 (5 bases each). From germline, CDR1 is KGHDR and CDR2 SFDVKD. CDR3 size: 17 residues. Trimming removed 3 bases at V and 0 bases at J, with 14 bases between. The CDR3 DNA sequence: TGTGCCACCAGTGATCCCGGGACGGAAAGCTCCTACAATGAGCAGTTCTTC. Its protein product is CATSDPGTESSYNEQFF.

This clonotype came up a few times. The chain links TRBV6-5 to TRBJ2-6; no firm D call. Trimming left V 2 bases short and J 0 bases short, with 5 bases between. The CDR3 sequence is 15 residues long. Germline values: CDR1 MNHEY, CDR2 SVGAGI. The CDR3 region is CASSYSLSGANVLTF. The CDR3 coding sequence is TGTGCCAGCAGTTACAGCCTCTCTGGGGCCAACGTCCTGACTTTC.

The chain joins TRBV18 to TRBJ1-1; D perhaps matches TRBD1 (6 bases). The V gene's germline CDR1 is KGHSH and CDR2 LQKENI. The CDR3 totals 18 residues. The V end lost 3 bases, the J end lost 0 bases, and 20 bases lay between the germline ends. The CDR3 DNA follows: TGTGCCAGCTCACCCGGGGTTTCCCCCAGGGGTATGAACACTGAAGCTTTCTTT. This codes for CASSPGVSPRGMNTEAFF.

The rearrangement uses TRBV12-3 or TRBV12-4 and TRBJ2-2, with TRBD1 as a possible D gene (6 bases). Trimming pared 3 bases from V and 1 base from J, leaving 12 bases between. The CDR3 loop spans 16 amino acids. Written as DNA, the CDR3 is TGTGCCAGCAGTTTTGGGGGCGCGGGGAACACCGGGGAGCTGTTTTTT. The encoded protein is CASSFGGAGNTGELFF.

The CDR3 DNA is TGTGCCAGCAGTTACGAGACCAGGGCCTACGAGCAGTACGTC. It is translated as CASSYETRAYEQYV. The chain joins TRBV6-2 or TRBV6-3 to TRBJ2-7, with D possibly matching TRBD1 (5 bases). V was pared by 2 bases and J by 2 bases, with 10 bases between. CDR1 and CDR2 (germline): MNHEY, SVGEGT. The CDR3 runs to 14 residues.

The table lists this clonotype with many counts. This chain joins TRBV20-1 and TRBJ1-1; no reliable D call. Germline CDR1 is DFQATT and CDR2 is SNEGSKA (reference sequence). The CDR3 runs to 13 residues. V lost 0 bases to trimming and J lost 3 bases, with 8 bases between them. The CDR3 here is CSAREDPDTEAFF. The DNA of the CDR3 is TGCAGTGCTAGAGAGGACCCGGACACTGAAGCTTTCTTT.

J is TRBJ2-1 and V is TRBV24-1; 14 bases fit TRBD2. CDR1 and CDR2 from the germline V gene are KGHDR and SFDVKD. This CDR3 is built from 16 residues. V trimming: 4 bases; J trimming: 7 bases; junction bases outside the gene matches: 5. The chain's CDR3 is CATSEPGTSGGNEQFF. The CDR3, as DNA: TGTGCCACCAGTGAACCCGGGACTAGCGGGGGTAATGAGCAGTTCTTC.

The chain has TRBV20-1 and TRBJ1-2; D is unresolved. V was shortened by 4 bases and J by 8 bases, with 20 bases between the two germline ends. CDR3 size: 14 residues. Germline loops: CDR1 DFQATT, CDR2 SNEGSKA (reference sequence). In DNA, the CDR3 is TGCAGTGCTACAATGGACGGCCGCATCGACGGCTACACCTTC. Protein: CSATMDGRIDGYTF.

In this sample, this clonotype turned up a few times. This chain connects TRBV15 to TRBJ1-4; D may be TRBD1 (6 bases). Looked up from germline, CDR1 is LNHNV and CDR2 is YYDKDF (reference sequence). V was shortened by 0 bases and J by 6 bases, with 11 bases between the two germline ends. The CDR3 is 15 amino acids. The CDR3, as DNA: TGTGCCACCAGCAGAGAGGAGACAGGAGATGAAAAACTGTTTTTT. Protein product: CATSREETGDEKLFF.

There are a few counts of this clonotype. V usage is TRBV6-5 and J usage is TRBJ2-2, with D perhaps assigned TRBD1 or TRBD2 (5 bases each). CDR3 length: 11 amino acids. The V and J ends lost 8 bases and 7 bases respectively, with 8 bases between them. Germline CDR1 MNHEY, CDR2 SVGAGI. The CDR3 DNA follows: TGTGCCAGCGGGGGAGTCGGGGAGCTGTTTTTT. As protein: CASGGVGELFF.